These 27 T cell receptor beta chains originate from one sample sequenced in a study of cytomegalovirus exposure and HLA in healthy donors. Produced via immunoSEQ multiplex PCR; TCRdb's table is partial and in-frame only. The table includes approximately 200,000 clones, roughly 84% detected once. What was sequenced was PBMCs. The receptors were gathered from a woman in her 30s in good health and CMV-seropositive.

DNA of the CDR3: TGTGCCAGCGCGGCGTATAACACCGGGGAGCTGTTTTTT. It codes for CASAAYNTGELFF. The rearrangement links TRBV6-1 to TRBJ2-2; no definite D call. Per the germline V gene, CDR1 is MNHNS and CDR2 is SASEGT. The V end was cut by 8 bases, the J end by 2 bases, with 9 bases between. This CDR3 contains 13 residues.

This rearrangement joins TRBV11-2 to TRBJ2-7; 8 nucleotides match TRBD2. Germline V CDR1 and CDR2: SGHAT, FQNNGV. V trimming: 10 bases; J trimming: 1 base; junction bases outside the gene matches: 6. This CDR3 has 13 amino acids. The CDR3 DNA sequence: TGTGCCACCTCGGGAGGGACATCCTACGAGCAGTACTTC. It specifies CATSGGTSYEQYF.

CDR3 region: CASSRDREYGYTF. In DNA, the CDR3 is TGCGCCAGCAGCCGCGACAGGGAGTATGGCTACACCTTC. The chain is built from TRBV5-1 and TRBJ1-2; TRBD1 matches at 7 bases. CDR1 and CDR2 from the germline V gene are SGHRS and YFSETQ. With V trimmed by 4 bases and J by 5 bases, 5 bases remained unmatched. The CDR3 has 13 residues.

V and J are TRBV5-1 and TRBJ2-1, with D maybe TRBD1 (6 bases). The ends were cut back, 2 bases at V and 4 bases at J, with 13 bases in the middle. The CDR3 has 15 residues. CDR1 SGHRS and CDR2 YFSETQ come from the germline V gene. CDR3 DNA: TGCGCCAGCAGCTTAGGACAGACGAGTTACAATGAGCAGTTCTTC. It encodes CASSLGQTSYNEQFF.

The chain couples TRBV6-6 to TRBJ1-1; D remains unclear. This CDR3 contains 15 residues. Trimming took off 4 bases at V and 2 bases at J, with 14 bases between the two ends. Germline lookup yields CDR1 MNHNY and CDR2 SVGAGI (reference sequence). The CDR3 here is CASSSSPHFNTEAFF. Written as DNA, the CDR3 is TGTGCCAGCAGTTCTTCCCCCCACTTTAACACTGAAGCTTTCTTT.

V is TRBV4-1 and J is TRBJ2-2; 7 bases agree with TRBD1. Germline loops: CDR1 MGHRA, CDR2 YSYEKL. The CDR3 loop spans 15 amino acids. Unmatched junction bases numbered 5, after V lost 3 bases and J lost 4 bases. In DNA, the CDR3 is TGCGCCAGCAGCCACCCGACAGGGTCCACCGGGGAGCTGTTTTTT. It codes for CASSHPTGSTGELFF.

This chain joins TRBV5-1 and TRBJ2-1, with 10 bases fitting TRBD2. With 6 bases clipped from V and 2 bases from J, the junction kept 5 bases outside the gene matches. Germline V gives CDR1 SGHRS, CDR2 YFSETQ. CDR3 length: 15 amino acids. CDR3 amino acids: CASTEAGGAYNEQFF. CDR3 DNA sequence: TGCGCCAGCACAGAAGCGGGAGGGGCCTACAATGAGCAGTTCTTC. The full variable domain, completed using reference TRBV5-1 and TRBJ2-1, is KAGVTQTPRYLIKTRGQQVTLSCSPISGHRSVSWYQQTPGQGLQFLFEYFSETQRNKGNFPGRFSGRQFSNSRSEMNVSTLELGDSALYLCASTEAGGAYNEQFFGPGTRLTVL.

The V gene is TRBV19, the J gene TRBJ2-1; 9 bases are shared with TRBD1. CDR3 length equals 16 residues. V trimming: 3 bases; J trimming: 6 bases; junction bases outside the gene matches: 9. The V gene's germline CDR1 is LNHDA and CDR2 SQIVND (reference sequence). DNA for the CDR3: TGTGCCAGTAGTATCAAGGCGGGACAGGGAGTCAATGAGCAGTTCTTC. Translation gives CASSIKAGQGVNEQFF. Looking up the rest from reference TRBV19 and TRBJ2-1 gives the full variable domain: DGGITQSPKYLFRKEGQNVTLSCEQNLNHDAMYWYRQDPGQGLRLIYYSQIVNDFQKGDIAEGYSVSREKKESFPLTVTSAQKNPTAFYLCASSIKAGQGVNEQFFGPGTRLTVL.

CDR3: CASSPPGGIGTGELFF. The CDR3 DNA follows: TGTGCCAGCTCACCACCGGGAGGCATTGGCACCGGGGAGCTGTTTTTT. This chain uses TRBV18 with TRBJ2-2, with D possibly matching TRBD2 (6 bases). Germline values: CDR1 KGHSH, CDR2 LQKENI. The CDR3 covers 16 residues. V was clipped by 0 bases and J by 4 bases, with 12 bases between them.

The chain combines TRBV7-9 with TRBJ2-7; D is unresolved. Trimming took off 4 bases at V and 2 bases at J, with 6 bases between the two ends. CDR1 is SEHNR, CDR2 FQNEAQ, per germline (reference sequence). The CDR3 is 12 amino acids. This CDR3 is CASSSATYEQYF. CDR3 bases: TGTGCCAGCAGCTCCGCTACCTACGAGCAGTACTTC.

The chain employs TRBV5-1 and TRBJ2-7; possible D gene TRBD1, 6 bases. From germline, CDR1 is SGHRS and CDR2 YFSETQ. CDR3 length: 16 residues. V was trimmed by 0 bases and J by 5 bases, leaving 18 bases between them. The CDR3: CASSLEWGRSIDEQYF. CDR3 DNA: TGCGCCAGCAGCTTGGAGTGGGGGCGTAGTATCGACGAGCAGTACTTC.

This clone was recorded once. This chain joins TRBV29-1 and TRBJ2-5, with 8 bases that match TRBD1. Unmatched junction bases numbered 8, after V lost 6 bases and J lost 5 bases. The CDR3 length is 13 residues. Germline CDR1 is SQVTM and CDR2 is ANQGSEA. As DNA, the CDR3 is TGCAGCGTGAGGACAGGGCCGGTTGAGACCCAGTACTTC. Its protein product is CSVRTGPVETQYF. Complete variable domain (other parts from reference TRBV29-1 and TRBJ2-5): SAVISQKPSRDICQRGTSLTIQCQVDSQVTMMFWYRQQPGQSLTLIATANQGSEATYESGFVIDKFPISRPNLTFSTLTVSNMSPEDSSIYLCSVRTGPVETQYFGPGTRLLVL.

The CDR3 region is CSVEWGGIANYGYTF. In DNA, the CDR3 is TGCAGCGTTGAATGGGGGGGAATAGCTAACTATGGCTACACCTTC. The gene calls are TRBV29-1 and TRBJ1-2; D is possibly TRBD1 (5 bases). Trimming removed 2 bases from V and 0 bases from J, with 13 bases in between. This CDR3 spans 15 amino acids. Germline V gives CDR1 SQVTM, CDR2 ANQGSEA.

This sequence joins TRBV28 and TRBJ1-2; D not resolved. The V gene's germline CDR1 is MDHEN and CDR2 SYDVKM. V lost 3 bases and J lost 0, with 11 bases in between. This CDR3 region has 15 residues. CDR3 DNA: TGTGCCAGCAGTTTTACGGTAACCCCTAACTATGGCTACACCTTC. As protein: CASSFTVTPNYGYTF.

V usage is TRBV7-2 and J usage is TRBJ1-2; D call uncertain. V lost 5 bases and J lost 4, with 11 bases in between. The CDR3 length is 13 residues. CDR1 SGHTA and CDR2 FQGNSA come from the germline V gene. CDR3 coding DNA: TGTGCCAGCAGCACCGACATCCTCTATGGCTACACCTTC. It yields the protein CASSTDILYGYTF.

J is TRBJ2-1 and V is TRBV11-3, with 7 nucleotides matching TRBD1. Germline CDR1 reads SGHNT; CDR2 reads YENEEA. V lost 6 bases to trimming and J lost 0 bases; unmatched junction nucleotides: 11. The CDR3 has 17 amino acids. Written as DNA, the CDR3 is TGTGCCAGCAGTTTTACAGGGGATGCCTTCTCCTACAATGAGCAGTTCTTC. It codes for CASSFTGDAFSYNEQFF.

V and J are TRBV2 and TRBJ1-5; a possible D gene is TRBD1 (5 bases). The CDR3 extends over 16 amino acids. V gave up 5 bases and J gave up 3 bases, with 17 bases separating them. CDR1 SNHLY and CDR2 FYNNEI come from the germline V gene. CDR3 DNA sequence: TGTGCCAGCAGTACTCCGGCCGGGGGTACCAATCAGCCCCAGCATTTT. Translated, it gives CASSTPAGGTNQPQHF.

The gene calls are TRBV6-5 and TRBJ2-7; weak D call: TRBD1 (5 bases). CDR3 length: 15 residues. Germline-derived CDR1 and CDR2 are MNHEY and SVGAGI. The V gene lost 5 bases and the J gene lost 4 bases, with 18 bases spanning the gap. CDR3 sequence (DNA): TGTGCCAGCAGTCCCCGTCAGGGATCTGGATACGAGCAGTACTTC. Its translation: CASSPRQGSGYEQYF.

The V call is TRBV5-8, the J call TRBJ1-2; D perhaps matches TRBD1 (5 bases). Germline CDR1 and CDR2: SGHTS and YDEGEE. The CDR3 sequence is 14 residues long. V was clipped by 3 bases and J by 2 bases, with 11 bases between them. The CDR3 loop reads CASSSRVRNYGYTF. CDR3 nucleotide sequence: TGTGCCAGCAGCTCCAGGGTTCGCAACTATGGCTACACCTTC. The full variable domain, completed using reference TRBV5-8 and TRBJ1-2, is EAGVTQSPTHLIKTRGQQATLRCSPISGHTSVYWYQQALGLGLQFLLWYDEGEERNRGNFPPRFSGRQFPNYSSELNVNALELEDSALYLCASSSRVRNYGYTFGSGTRLTVV.

V gene TRBV5-1 combines with J gene TRBJ2-7, with D perhaps matching TRBD1 (6 bases). CDR3 length: 13 amino acids. V shed 5 bases and J shed 0 bases, with 9 bases lying between them. Germline values: CDR1 SGHRS, CDR2 YFSETQ. The CDR3 sequence is CASSSDSSYEQYF. In DNA form, the CDR3 reads TGCGCCAGCAGTTCGGACAGCTCCTACGAGCAGTACTTC.

This chain links TRBV6-5 with TRBJ1-3, with D maybe TRBD1 (5 bases). The CDR3 has 15 residues. V was trimmed by 5 bases and J by 4 bases, leaving 15 bases between them. Germline CDR1 reads MNHEY; CDR2 reads SVGAGI. The CDR3 protein is CASSPRQLSGNTIYF. CDR3 in DNA: TGTGCCAGCAGTCCTAGACAGCTCTCGGGAAACACCATATATTTT.

The rearrangement links TRBV30 to TRBJ2-2; a weak D match, TRBD2 (6 bases). This CDR3 comprises 17 residues. From germline, CDR1 is GTSNPN and CDR2 SVGIG (reference sequence). Trimming removed 5 bases at V and 4 bases at J, with 23 bases between. This CDR3 reads CAWSSLAGPAGTGELFF. The CDR3 coding sequence is TGTGCCTGGTCTAGTCTGGCGGGGCCCGCCGGCACCGGGGAGCTGTTTTTT.

This clone was counted a single time. The CDR3 region is CASSSKDRPPIEQYF. CDR3 bases: TGTGCCAGCAGCTCTAAGGACAGGCCCCCCATTGAGCAGTACTTC. V and J are TRBV11-2 and TRBJ2-7, with 7 positions matching TRBD1. There are 15 residues in the CDR3. The germline gives CDR1 SGHAT, CDR2 FQNNGV. V shed 4 bases, J shed 7 bases, and the junction held 13 bases outside the gene matches.

The J gene is TRBJ1-2, the V gene TRBV9; perhaps TRBD1 as D (6 bases). Germline CDR1 SGDLS, CDR2 YYNGEE. CDR3 length equals 13 residues. V dropped 4 bases and J dropped 5 bases, with 12 bases sitting between them. The CDR3 loop reads CASSHRAFYGYTF. Here the CDR3 DNA reads TGTGCCAGCAGCCACAGGGCCTTTTATGGCTACACCTTC.

The chain joins TRBV28 to TRBJ1-2, with D perhaps matching TRBD1 (5 bases). Germline V CDR1 and CDR2: MDHEN, SYDVKM. This CDR3 has 15 amino acids. The germline V and J ends were trimmed by 8 bases and 1 base, with 17 bases remaining between them. Here the CDR3 reads CASVTYSGGNYGYTF. The CDR3 DNA reads as TGTGCCAGCGTGACGTACTCCGGGGGTAACTATGGCTACACCTTC.

This chain connects TRBV15 to TRBJ1-4; no clear D. Trimming removed 1 base at V and 8 bases at J, with 8 bases between. The length of the CDR3 is 13 residues. Germline V gives CDR1 LNHNV, CDR2 YYDKDF (reference sequence). CDR3 sequence: CATSRGGTEKLFF. The CDR3 region has the DNA TGTGCCACCAGCAGAGGAGGCACCGAAAAACTGTTTTTT.

The J gene is TRBJ2-7, the V gene TRBV6-5, with D possibly being TRBD1 (6 bases). V was clipped by 8 bases and J by 7 bases, with 15 bases between them. This CDR3 comprises 12 residues. Germline loops: CDR1 MNHEY, CDR2 SVGAGI. The CDR3 is CASGEGGREQYF. The CDR3 coding sequence is TGTGCCAGCGGGGAAGGGGGACGGGAGCAGTACTTC.